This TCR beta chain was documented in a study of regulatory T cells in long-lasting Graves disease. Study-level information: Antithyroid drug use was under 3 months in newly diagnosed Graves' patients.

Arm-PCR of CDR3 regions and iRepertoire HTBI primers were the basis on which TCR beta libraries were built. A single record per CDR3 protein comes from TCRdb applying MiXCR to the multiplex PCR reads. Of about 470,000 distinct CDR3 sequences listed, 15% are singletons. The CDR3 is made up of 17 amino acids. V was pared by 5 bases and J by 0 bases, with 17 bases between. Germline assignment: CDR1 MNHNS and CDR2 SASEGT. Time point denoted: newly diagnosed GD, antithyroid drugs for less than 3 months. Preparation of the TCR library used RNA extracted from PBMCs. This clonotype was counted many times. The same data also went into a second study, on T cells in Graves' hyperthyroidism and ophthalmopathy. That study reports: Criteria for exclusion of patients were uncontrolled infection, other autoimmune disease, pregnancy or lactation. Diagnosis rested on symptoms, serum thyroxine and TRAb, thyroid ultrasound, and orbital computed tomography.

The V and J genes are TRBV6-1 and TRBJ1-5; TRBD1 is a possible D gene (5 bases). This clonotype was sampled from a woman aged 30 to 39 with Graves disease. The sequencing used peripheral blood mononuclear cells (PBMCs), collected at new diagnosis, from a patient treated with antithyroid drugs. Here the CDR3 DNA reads TGTGCCAGCAGTCCCCTTCACGACAGCTATAGCAATCAGCCCCAGCATTTT. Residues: CASSPLHDSYSNQPQHF.